What follows are 14 T cell receptor beta chains derived from one specimen sequenced in a study of blood T cell repertoires in COVID-19. Assay: immunoSEQ multiplex PCR; the TCRdb copy retains only in-frame clones and omits some. The data show about 200,000 clones, more than 75% seen once. The specimen sequenced was peripheral blood. These receptors all stem from a man aged 50-59 years with acute or convalescent COVID-19.

This clone has more than one count but fewer than ten. The junction departs from the called germline gene at one end, perhaps through a read error. The chain uses TRBV10-3 and TRBJ1-2; D gene ambiguous. This CDR3 has 16 amino acids. Per germline, CDR1 ENHRY and CDR2 SYGVKD. CDR3: CASSDERETSNYGYTF. The CDR3 bases are TGTGCCAGCAGTGACGAGAGGGAGACCTCTAACTATGGCTACACCTTC.

This chain connects TRBV27 to TRBJ1-6; TRBD1 is a possible D gene (6 bases). V was trimmed by 4 bases and J by 5 bases, leaving 18 bases between them. The CDR3 is 17 amino acids. Germline CDR1 MNHEY, CDR2 SMNVEV (reference sequence). The CDR3 loop reads CASSSTYRVLDNSPLHF. The CDR3 coding sequence is TGTGCCAGCAGTTCCACCTACAGGGTATTGGATAATTCACCCCTCCACTTT.

V gene TRBV5-1 combines with J gene TRBJ1-4; D remains unclear. With 5 bases removed from V and 1 base from J, the gap between germline ends came to 9 bases. CDR3 length: 14 amino acids. Germline V gene data show CDR1 as SGHRS and CDR2 as YFSETQ. The CDR3 region has the DNA TGCGCCAGCAGGGAGGTGGTAACTAATGAAAAACTGTTTTTT. It translates to CASREVVTNEKLFF.

The chain combines TRBV7-2 with TRBJ2-1; D unclear. CDR1 SGHTA and CDR2 FQGNSA come from the germline V gene. CDR3 size: 13 residues. V lost 0 bases and J lost 4, with 4 bases in between. CDR3 sequence (DNA): TGTGCCAGCAGCTTAGCTCTATACAATGAGCAGTTCTTC. It encodes CASSLALYNEQFF.

This sequence joins TRBV11-2 and TRBJ1-1; unclear D gene. The V gene lost 1 base and the J gene lost 1 base, with 19 bases spanning the gap. This CDR3 has 18 residues. The germline V gene has CDR1 SGHAT and CDR2 FQNNGV. This CDR3 reads CASSLAGGRSIGNTEAFF. The CDR3 bases are TGTGCCAGCAGCTTAGCGGGAGGGCGGTCGATTGGGAACACTGAAGCTTTCTTT.

This clone was seen only a few times. This rearrangement joins TRBV5-8 to TRBJ1-5; perhaps TRBD1 as D (6 bases). Germline loops: CDR1 SGHTS, CDR2 YDEGEE. CDR3 length equals 17 residues. Between the trimmed V and J ends, which lost 4 bases and 4 bases, there was a span of 21 bases. The CDR3 DNA sequence: TGTGCCAGCAGCGGACTGGGAACAGGGAAGAAAAATCAGCCCCAGCATTTT. Its protein product is CASSGLGTGKKNQPQHF.

This rearrangement joins TRBV19 to TRBJ1-2, with 7 bases matching TRBD1. Germline CDR1 is LNHDA and CDR2 is SQIVND (reference sequence). Germline trimming cut 3 bases from V and 3 bases from J; bases unmatched to any gene: 4. This CDR3 has 14 amino acids. This CDR3 is CASSIPDRDYGYTF. CDR3 in DNA: TGTGCCAGTAGTATCCCCGACAGGGACTATGGCTACACCTTC.

On this clone: One end of the junction does not line up with germline, which may come from a read error. In DNA, the CDR3 is TGTGCCAGCAGCTTACGTACAGGGAAGCAGGACTTC. It specifies CASSLRTGKQDF. This sequence joins TRBV11-2 and TRBJ2-7; perhaps TRBD1 as D (6 bases). The germline gives CDR1 SGHAT, CDR2 FQNNGV. The CDR3 runs 12 residues. The variable domain in full, with the rest retrieved from reference TRBV11-2 and TRBJ2-7, is EAGVAQSPRYKIIEKRQSVAFWCNPISGHATLYWYQQILGQGPKLLIQFQNNGVVDDSQLPKDRFSAERLKGVDSTLKIQPAKLEDSAVYLCASSLRTGKQDFGPGTRLTVT.

This chain uses TRBV10-3 with TRBJ1-1; D is possibly TRBD1 (5 bases). The CDR3 consists of 17 residues. Germline V CDR1 and CDR2: ENHRY, SYGVKD. The V end lost 5 bases, the J end lost 1 base, and 20 bases lay between the germline ends. The CDR3, as DNA: TGTGCCATCAGTCCAGGGCTTTGGAGAGGCGGGAACACTGAAGCTTTCTTT. Its translation: CAISPGLWRGGNTEAFF.

J is TRBJ2-7 and V is TRBV3-1 (or the pseudogene TRBV3-2), with a tentative D call TRBD2 (5 bases). Germline assignment: CDR1 LGHDT and CDR2 YNNKEL (reference sequence). The CDR3 runs to 14 residues. The V and J ends lost 1 base and 0 bases respectively, with 7 bases between them. CDR3 region: CASSQGLTSYEQYF. The CDR3 DNA reads as TGTGCCAGCAGCCAAGGACTAACCTCCTACGAGCAGTACTTC.

The chain has TRBV6-1 and TRBJ1-1; TRBD1 matches at 7 bases. Germline CDR1 reads MNHNS; CDR2 reads SASEGT. There are 16 residues in the CDR3. V dropped 1 base and J dropped 4; count of bases not matched to a gene: 9. The CDR3: CASSEGFWAGGTEAFF. The CDR3 nucleotides are TGTGCCAGCAGTGAAGGATTTTGGGCAGGGGGCACTGAAGCTTTCTTT.

This chain links TRBV10-2 with TRBJ2-1; 10 nucleotides align to TRBD1. Germline CDR1 WSHSY, CDR2 SAAADI. The V segment lost 4 bases and the J segment 6 bases; nucleotides outside the gene matches: 6. The CDR3 consists of 15 residues. CDR3 nucleotides: TGCGCCAGCAGTGGGAGGGACAGGGGCGGCAATGAGCAGTTCTTC. Amino acids: CASSGRDRGGNEQFF.

The rearrangement uses TRBV2 and TRBJ2-3; 14 bases match TRBD2. The CDR3 totals 15 residues. The J segment lost 1 base and the V segment lost 7 bases, leaving 1 base of the junction unmatched. The V gene's germline CDR1 is SNHLY and CDR2 FYNNEI. The DNA for the CDR3 is TGTGCCAGCAAGGGACTAGCGGGGGGCACAGATACGCAGTATTTT. It encodes CASKGLAGGTDTQYF.

The sample holds one count of this clone. The rearrangement uses TRBV6-5 and TRBJ1-2; 7 bases match TRBD1. The V and J ends lost 4 bases and 2 bases, in that order; junction bases with no gene match: 7. The CDR3 is 15 residues long. In germline, CDR1 is MNHEY, CDR2 SVGAGI. CDR3 amino acids: CASSSTPGQNYGYTF. The CDR3, as DNA: TGTGCCAGCAGTTCCACTCCGGGACAGAACTATGGCTACACCTTC.